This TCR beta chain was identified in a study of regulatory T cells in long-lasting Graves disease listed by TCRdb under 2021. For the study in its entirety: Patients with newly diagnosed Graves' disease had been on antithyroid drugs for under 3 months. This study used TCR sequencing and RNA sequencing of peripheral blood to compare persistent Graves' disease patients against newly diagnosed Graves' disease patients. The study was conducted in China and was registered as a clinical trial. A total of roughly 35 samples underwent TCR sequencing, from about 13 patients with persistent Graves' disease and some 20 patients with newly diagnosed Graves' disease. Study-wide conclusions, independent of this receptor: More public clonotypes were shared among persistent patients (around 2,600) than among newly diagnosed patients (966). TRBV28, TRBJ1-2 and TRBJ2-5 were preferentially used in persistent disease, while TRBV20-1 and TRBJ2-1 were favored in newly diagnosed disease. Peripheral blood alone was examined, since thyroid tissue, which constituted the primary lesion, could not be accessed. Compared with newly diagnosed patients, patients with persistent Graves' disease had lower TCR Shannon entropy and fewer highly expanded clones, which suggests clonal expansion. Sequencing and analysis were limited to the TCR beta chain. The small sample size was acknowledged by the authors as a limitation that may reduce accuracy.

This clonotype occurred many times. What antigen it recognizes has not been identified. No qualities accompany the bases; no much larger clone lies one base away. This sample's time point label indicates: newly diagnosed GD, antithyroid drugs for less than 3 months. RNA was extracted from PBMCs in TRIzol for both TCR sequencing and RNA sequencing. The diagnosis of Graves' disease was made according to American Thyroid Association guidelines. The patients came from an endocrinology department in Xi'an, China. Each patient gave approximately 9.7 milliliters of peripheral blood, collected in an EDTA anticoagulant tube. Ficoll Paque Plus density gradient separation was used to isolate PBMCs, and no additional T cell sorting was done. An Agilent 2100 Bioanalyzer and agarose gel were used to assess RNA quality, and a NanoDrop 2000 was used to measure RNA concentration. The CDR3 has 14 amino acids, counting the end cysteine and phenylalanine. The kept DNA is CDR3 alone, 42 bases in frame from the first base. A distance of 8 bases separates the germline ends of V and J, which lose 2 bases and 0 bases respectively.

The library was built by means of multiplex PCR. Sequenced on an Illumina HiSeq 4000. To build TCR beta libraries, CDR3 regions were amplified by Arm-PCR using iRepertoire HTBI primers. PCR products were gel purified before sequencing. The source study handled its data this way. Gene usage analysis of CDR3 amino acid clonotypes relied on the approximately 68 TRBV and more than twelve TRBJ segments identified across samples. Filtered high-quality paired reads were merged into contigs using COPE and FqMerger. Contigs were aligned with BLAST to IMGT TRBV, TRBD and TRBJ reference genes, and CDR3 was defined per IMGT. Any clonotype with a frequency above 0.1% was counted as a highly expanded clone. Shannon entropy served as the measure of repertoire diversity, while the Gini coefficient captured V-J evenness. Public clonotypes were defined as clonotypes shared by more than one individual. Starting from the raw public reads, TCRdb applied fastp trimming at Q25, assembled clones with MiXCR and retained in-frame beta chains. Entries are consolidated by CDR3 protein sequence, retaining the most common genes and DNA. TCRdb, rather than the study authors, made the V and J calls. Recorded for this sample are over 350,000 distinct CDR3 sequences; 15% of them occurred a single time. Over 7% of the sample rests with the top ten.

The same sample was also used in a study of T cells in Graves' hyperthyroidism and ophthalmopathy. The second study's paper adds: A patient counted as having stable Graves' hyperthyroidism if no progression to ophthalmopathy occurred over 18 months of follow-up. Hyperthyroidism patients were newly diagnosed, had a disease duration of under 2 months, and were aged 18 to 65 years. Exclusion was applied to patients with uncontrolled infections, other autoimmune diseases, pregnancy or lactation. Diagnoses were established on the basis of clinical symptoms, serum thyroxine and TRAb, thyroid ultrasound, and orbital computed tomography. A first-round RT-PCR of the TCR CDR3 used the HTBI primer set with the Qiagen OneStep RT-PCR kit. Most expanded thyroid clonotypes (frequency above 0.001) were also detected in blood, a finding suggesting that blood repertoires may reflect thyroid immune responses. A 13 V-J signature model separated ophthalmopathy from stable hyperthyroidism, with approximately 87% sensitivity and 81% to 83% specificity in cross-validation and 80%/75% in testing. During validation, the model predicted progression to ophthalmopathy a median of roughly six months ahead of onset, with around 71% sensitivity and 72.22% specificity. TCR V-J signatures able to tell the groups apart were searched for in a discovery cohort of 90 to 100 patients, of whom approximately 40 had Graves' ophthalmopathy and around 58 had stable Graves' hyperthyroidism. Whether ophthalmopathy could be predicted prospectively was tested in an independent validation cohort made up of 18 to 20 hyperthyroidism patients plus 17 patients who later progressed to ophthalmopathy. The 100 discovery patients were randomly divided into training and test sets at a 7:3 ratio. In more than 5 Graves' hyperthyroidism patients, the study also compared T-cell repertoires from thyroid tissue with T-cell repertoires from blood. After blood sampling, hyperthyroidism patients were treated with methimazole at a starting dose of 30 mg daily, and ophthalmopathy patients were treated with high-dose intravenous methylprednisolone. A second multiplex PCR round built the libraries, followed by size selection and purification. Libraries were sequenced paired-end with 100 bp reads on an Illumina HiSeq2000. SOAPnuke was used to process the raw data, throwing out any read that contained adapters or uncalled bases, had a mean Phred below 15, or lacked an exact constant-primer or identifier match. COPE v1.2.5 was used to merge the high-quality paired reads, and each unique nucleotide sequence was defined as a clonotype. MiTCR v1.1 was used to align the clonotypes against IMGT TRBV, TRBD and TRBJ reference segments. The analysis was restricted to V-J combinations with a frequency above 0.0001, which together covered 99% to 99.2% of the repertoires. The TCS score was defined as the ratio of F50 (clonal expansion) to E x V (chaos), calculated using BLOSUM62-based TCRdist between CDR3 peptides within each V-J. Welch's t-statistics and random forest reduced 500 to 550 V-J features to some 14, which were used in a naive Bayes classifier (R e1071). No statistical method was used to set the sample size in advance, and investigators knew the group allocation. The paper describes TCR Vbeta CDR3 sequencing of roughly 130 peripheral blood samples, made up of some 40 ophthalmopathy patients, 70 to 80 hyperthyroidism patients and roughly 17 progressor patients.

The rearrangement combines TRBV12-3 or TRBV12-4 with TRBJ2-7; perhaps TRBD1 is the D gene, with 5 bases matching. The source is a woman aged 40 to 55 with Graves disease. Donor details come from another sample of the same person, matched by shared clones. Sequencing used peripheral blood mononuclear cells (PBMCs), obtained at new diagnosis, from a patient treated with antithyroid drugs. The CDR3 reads CASSLMQGSYEQYF. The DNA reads TGTGCCAGCAGTTTAATGCAGGGCTCCTACGAGCAGTACTTC.